The 5 T cell receptor beta chains given below trace back to one sample, sequenced in a study of cytomegalovirus exposure and HLA in healthy donors. PCR employed 60 Vbeta and 13 Jbeta primers. The repertoire was sequenced with immunoSEQ multiplex PCR; TCRdb's copy has only in-frame clones and lacks some. Among roughly 45,000 clones, around 56% were seen once, and the ten largest hold approximately 5.6%. Specimen: PBMCs. Receptor source: a man aged 55 to 70 in good health and CMV-seronegative.

This clone came up a few times. The chain combines TRBV5-4 with TRBJ2-2; D might be TRBD2 (6 bases). This CDR3 has 14 amino acids. The V and J ends lost 0 bases and 4 bases respectively, with 7 bases between them. CDR1 and CDR2 from the germline V gene are SGHNT and YYREEE (reference sequence). The CDR3 region has the DNA TGTGCCAGCAGCTTGGGGCGGGGCACCGGGGAGCTGTTTTTT. Residues: CASSLGRGTGELFF.

This clone was counted between two and nine times. The J gene is TRBJ1-2, the V gene TRBV5-1; 7 bases line up with TRBD1. The CDR3 is 14 residues long. Germline values: CDR1 SGHRS, CDR2 YFSETQ. Trimming cost V 1 base and J 8 bases; bases outside gene matches: 8. As DNA, the CDR3 is TGCGCCAGCAGCTTGATGGGGCAGGGGGAAGGCTACACCTTC. It encodes CASSLMGQGEGYTF.

V is TRBV5-1 and J is TRBJ1-5; no clear D. V lost 3 bases and J lost 5, with 12 bases in between. In germline, CDR1 is SGHRS, CDR2 YFSETQ. The CDR3 sequence is 14 residues long. CDR3 in DNA: TGCGCCAGCAGCTCGGGAGATGAGGATCAGCCCCAGCATTTT. Amino acids: CASSSGDEDQPQHF.

This clone came up a few times. The chain uses TRBV7-9 and TRBJ1-4; D unresolved. The CDR3 sequence is 13 residues long. The ends were cut back, 5 bases at V and 8 bases at J, with 12 bases in the middle. Germline V gives CDR1 SEHNR, CDR2 FQNEAQ (reference sequence). The CDR3 sequence: CASSERLHEKLFF. The CDR3 DNA follows: TGTGCCAGCAGCGAACGACTGCACGAAAAACTGTTTTTT.

This clone was observed a few times. The genes are TRBV2 and TRBJ1-1; TRBD1 aligns across 10 bases. Germline CDR1 SNHLY, CDR2 FYNNEI. This CDR3 spans 15 amino acids. J was trimmed by 2 bases and V by 10 bases; bases with no gene match: 10. The CDR3 sequence: CATRDRGFLNTEAFF. Here the CDR3 DNA reads TGTGCCACCAGGGACAGGGGATTTCTAAACACTGAAGCTTTCTTT.